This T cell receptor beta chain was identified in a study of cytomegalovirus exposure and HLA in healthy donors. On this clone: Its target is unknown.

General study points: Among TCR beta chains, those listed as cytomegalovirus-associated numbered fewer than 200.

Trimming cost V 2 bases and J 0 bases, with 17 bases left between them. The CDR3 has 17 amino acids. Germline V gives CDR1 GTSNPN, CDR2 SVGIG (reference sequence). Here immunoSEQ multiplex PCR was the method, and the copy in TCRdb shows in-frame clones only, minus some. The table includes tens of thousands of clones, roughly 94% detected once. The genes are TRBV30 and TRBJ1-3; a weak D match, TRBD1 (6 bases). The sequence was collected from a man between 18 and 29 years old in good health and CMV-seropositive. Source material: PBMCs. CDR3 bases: TGTGCCTGGAGTCCAGGGGACACGTTAAACTCTGGAAACACCATATATTTT. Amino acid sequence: CAWSPGDTLNSGNTIYF. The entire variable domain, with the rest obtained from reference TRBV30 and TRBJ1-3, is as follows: SQTIHQWPATLVQPVGSPLSLECTVEGTSNPNLYWYRQAAGRGLQLLFYSVGIGQISSEVPQNLSASRPQDRQFILSSKKLLLSDSGFYLCAWSPGDTLNSGNTIYFGEGSWLTVV.